This T cell receptor (beta chain) originates from a study of blood T cell repertoires in COVID-19. Across the study: The cDNA or gDNA used as material had been derived from T cells, B-cell-depleted T cells, or PBMCs.

V lost 0 bases and J lost 5, with 19 bases in between. The CDR3 covers 17 residues. From germline, CDR1 is ENHRY and CDR2 SYGVKD. Sequencing used immunoSEQ multiplex PCR; TCRdb keeps in-frame clones, though not all of them. The sample has 95,000 to 150,000 clones, about 80% seen once. Sequences were obtained from peripheral blood. This TCR was recovered from a woman over 75 with acute or convalescent COVID-19. The chain employs TRBV10-3 and TRBJ1-1, with D perhaps TRBD1 (6 bases). The chain's CDR3 is CAISESDGGRGKTEAFF. In DNA, the CDR3 is TGTGCCATCAGTGAGTCCGACGGGGGGCGAGGGAAAACTGAAGCTTTCTTT.